The next 22 T cell receptor beta chains were all read from a single sample in a study of cytomegalovirus exposure and HLA in healthy donors. Produced via immunoSEQ multiplex PCR; TCRdb's table is partial and in-frame only. The sample holds 120,000 or so clones, more than 85% seen once. Sequencing input: PBMCs. The receptor source for this set is a young man in good health and CMV-seropositive.

The chain recombines TRBV7-8 with TRBJ1-2, with TRBD1 identical over 8 bases. The CDR3 has 14 amino acids. Germline trimming cut 4 bases from V and 6 bases from J; bases unmatched to any gene: 7. CDR1 and CDR2 from the germline V gene are SGHVS and FQNEAQ. CDR3 nucleotides: TGTGCCAGCAGCTCCCGGACAGGGCAAAATGGCTACACCTTC. Protein sequence: CASSSRTGQNGYTF. The complete variable domain, with remaining parts taken from reference TRBV7-8 and TRBJ1-2, reads GAGVSQSPRYKVAKRGQDVALRCDPISGHVSLFWYQQALGQGPEFLTYFQNEAQLDKSGLPSDRFFAERPEGSVSTLKIQRTQQEDSAVYLCASSSRTGQNGYTFGSGTRLTVV.

The chain combines TRBV6-1 with TRBJ2-1, with D maybe TRBD2 (6 bases). Germline V gives CDR1 MNHNS, CDR2 SASEGT. CDR3 length: 14 amino acids. V was clipped by 3 bases and J by 7 bases, with 13 bases between them. The CDR3 nucleotides are TGTGCCAGCAGTGACGGGTTGGGGGGAAATGAGCAGTTCTTC. It encodes CASSDGLGGNEQFF.

The rearrangement joins TRBV6-5 to TRBJ1-2, with 8 bases matching TRBD1. Germline CDR1 and CDR2: MNHEY and SVGAGI. V lost 6 bases to trimming and J lost 8 bases; unmatched junction nucleotides: 14. CDR3 length: 15 amino acids. CDR3: CASSSHLTGERGYTF. The CDR3 nucleotides are TGTGCCAGCAGCTCTCACCTGACAGGGGAAAGGGGCTACACCTTC.

In its sample, this clone was seen once. The rearrangement joins TRBV10-3 to TRBJ1-2; D may be TRBD1 (6 bases). Germline V lookup: CDR1 ENHRY, CDR2 SYGVKD. The CDR3 runs 19 residues. V was shortened by 6 bases and J by 6 bases, with 32 bases between the two germline ends. The CDR3 is CAISYPAQQGSKGLNGYTF. CDR3 DNA sequence: TGTGCCATCAGCTATCCCGCGCAACAGGGATCGAAAGGCTTAAATGGCTACACCTTC.

The chain links TRBV11-2 to TRBJ1-4; D might be TRBD1 (6 bases). CDR1 is SGHAT and CDR2 is FQNNGV in the germline V gene. V dropped 3 bases and J dropped 2 bases, with 10 bases sitting between them. This CDR3 has 15 residues. The CDR3 is CASSFGGQTNEKLFF. CDR3 nucleotide sequence: TGTGCCAGCAGCTTCGGGGGGCAGACTAATGAAAAACTGTTTTTT.

V is TRBV1 and J is TRBJ2-7; TRBD2 reflects the table's D call only, with no check against the DNA. TRBV1 counts as a pseudogene. The CDR3 is 18 residues long. The CDR3 nucleotides read TGCACCAGCAGCCCTCGGACTAGCGGGGGGATAAACTCCTACGAGCAGTACTTC. Translated: CTSSPRTSGGINSYEQYF.

This chain uses TRBV4-2 with TRBJ2-3, with a tentative D call TRBD2 (5 bases). Trimming cost V 4 bases and J 3 bases, with 14 bases left between them. CDR3 length: 15 amino acids. The germline CDR1 and CDR2 sequences are LGHNA and YNFKEQ. CDR3 DNA: TGTGCCAGCAGCCCACACCGGGGTCGTACAGATACGCAGTATTTT. Translation gives CASSPHRGRTDTQYF.

This chain links TRBV4-2 with TRBJ2-5; 13 nucleotides line up with TRBD2. The CDR3 is 18 residues long. J was trimmed by 5 bases and V by 0 bases; bases with no gene match: 9. CDR1 and CDR2 from the germline V gene are LGHNA and YNFKEQ. This CDR3 is CASSQDGPLAGGPETQYF. For the CDR3, the DNA is TGTGCCAGCAGCCAAGATGGCCCACTAGCGGGGGGGCCTGAGACCCAGTACTTC.

The CDR3 spells CASSLAQGRDEQYF. The CDR3 DNA reads as TGTGCCAGCAGCTTAGCCCAGGGCCGCGACGAGCAGTACTTC. This chain connects TRBV7-6 to TRBJ2-7; weak D call: TRBD1 (5 bases). The CDR3 spans 14 residues. CDR1 and CDR2 from the germline V gene are SGHVS and FNYEAQ. The V end lost 0 bases, the J end lost 5 bases, and 11 bases lay between the germline ends.

This chain joins TRBV4-2 and TRBJ1-2, with TRBD1 identical over 7 bases. This CDR3 is 14 amino acids long. CDR1 and CDR2 from the germline V gene are LGHNA and YNFKEQ. Trimming removed 4 bases from V and 10 bases from J; junction bases left unmatched: 12. The CDR3 nucleotides are TGTGCCAGCAGCCGAACGGGGCAGGGGGATCACTACACCTTC. Its translation is CASSRTGQGDHYTF.

The rearrangement joins TRBV6-6 to TRBJ1-4; D uncertain. The CDR3 contains 16 residues. V was trimmed by 6 bases and J by 7 bases, leaving 21 bases between them. Germline V CDR1 and CDR2: MNHNY, SVGAGI (reference sequence). CDR3 DNA sequence: TGTGCCAGCAGAGACGCCGTGGGGATTCGGGGTGAAAAACTGTTTTTT. It translates to CASRDAVGIRGEKLFF.

CDR3 amino acids: CASSYRRGPAGNTIYF. CDR3 in DNA: TGTGCCAGCAGTTACCGGCGGGGCCCGGCAGGAAACACCATATATTTT. The chain joins TRBV6-5 to TRBJ1-3; weak D call: TRBD1 (5 bases). Trimming stripped 2 bases from V and 4 bases from J, with 15 bases between. This CDR3 has 16 residues. Germline V gives CDR1 MNHEY, CDR2 SVGAGI.

The J gene is TRBJ1-3, the V gene TRBV7-2; 9 nucleotides agree with TRBD1. The length of the CDR3 is 16 residues. The germline V gene has CDR1 SGHTA and CDR2 FQGNSA. V trimming: 0 bases; J trimming: 4 bases; junction bases outside the gene matches: 4. CDR3 sequence (DNA): TGTGCCAGCAGCTTAGCGGGACAGGGAGTGGGAAACACCATATATTTT. Translated, it gives CASSLAGQGVGNTIYF.

This clone was detected only once. J is TRBJ2-3 and V is TRBV6-5, with D possibly matching TRBD1 (5 bases). This CDR3 region has 15 residues. From germline, CDR1 is MNHEY and CDR2 SVGAGI. The V end lost 6 bases, the J end lost 6 bases, and 19 bases lay between the germline ends. The CDR3 region has the DNA TGTGCCAGCAGGACGACTCATGACAGTTCGGATACGCAGTATTTT. This encodes CASRTTHDSSDTQYF.

This rearrangement joins TRBV27 to TRBJ1-4; possibly TRBD1 for D (5 bases). Germline CDR1 reads MNHEY; CDR2 reads SMNVEV (reference sequence). There are 14 residues in the CDR3. The germline V and J ends were trimmed by 5 bases and 0 bases, with 7 bases remaining between them. CDR3 nucleotides: TGTGCCAGCAGTCCGACAGCAACTAATGAAAAACTGTTTTTT. Its protein product is CASSPTATNEKLFF.

The chain joins TRBV4-2 to TRBJ2-1; TRBD2 matches at 10 bases. In germline, CDR1 is LGHNA, CDR2 YNFKEQ. The CDR3 length is 16 residues. V shed 1 base, J shed 10 bases, and the junction held 10 bases outside the gene matches. CDR3 DNA: TGTGCCAGCAGCCAAGGGTCAGCGGGGGGGCTGGGGGAGCAGTTCTTC. Translating gives CASSQGSAGGLGEQFF.

This clone was seen repeatedly, ten times or more. The CDR3 bases are TGTGCCAGCAGTGCGAACAGGAACTATGGCTACACCTTC. It is translated as CASSANRNYGYTF. This chain joins TRBV2 and TRBJ1-2; D may be TRBD1 (5 bases). CDR1 SNHLY and CDR2 FYNNEI come from the germline V gene. V dropped 4 bases and J dropped 2 bases, with 8 bases sitting between them. CDR3 length: 13 amino acids.

This rearrangement joins TRBV5-1 to TRBJ1-1, with no clear D. V dropped 0 bases and J dropped 6 bases, with 12 bases sitting between them. This CDR3 is 14 amino acids long. In germline, CDR1 is SGHRS, CDR2 YFSETQ. This CDR3 reads CASSLDGVKAEAFF. For the CDR3, the DNA is TGCGCCAGCAGCTTGGACGGGGTAAAGGCTGAAGCTTTCTTT.

The chain combines TRBV27 with TRBJ2-7; 7 bases map to TRBD2. The CDR3 extends over 14 amino acids. Germline CDR1 and CDR2: MNHEY and SMNVEV (reference sequence). With 2 bases clipped from V and 4 bases from J, the junction kept 5 bases outside the gene matches. The CDR3: CASSLSGALYEQYF. DNA for the CDR3: TGTGCCAGCAGTTTAAGCGGGGCTCTTTACGAGCAGTACTTC.

V usage is TRBV27 and J usage is TRBJ1-5; D uncertain. CDR1 and CDR2 from the germline V gene are MNHEY and SMNVEV (reference sequence). This CDR3 has 13 amino acids. Trimming removed 3 bases at V and 0 bases at J, with 3 bases between. This CDR3 is CASSFYSNQPQHF. CDR3 sequence (DNA): TGTGCCAGCAGTTTTTATAGCAATCAGCCCCAGCATTTT.

This clone was recorded a few times. The chain has TRBV5-1 and TRBJ2-2; D unclear. Per germline, CDR1 SGHRS and CDR2 YFSETQ. V lost 0 bases and J 5 bases, leaving 8 bases between the germline ends. This CDR3 spans 14 amino acids. The CDR3 DNA reads as TGCGCCAGCAGCTTGGGACTCGTAACCGGGGAGCTGTTTTTT. It encodes CASSLGLVTGELFF.

The sample holds one count of this clone. The chain combines TRBV4-1 with TRBJ1-5; 8 nucleotides line up with TRBD1. The CDR3 runs 16 residues. Germline CDR1 MGHRA, CDR2 YSYEKL. With 1 base clipped from V and 7 bases from J, the junction kept 9 bases outside the gene matches. The CDR3 DNA reads TGCGCCAGCAGCCAAGGACAGGGGCCGTCGGGGCAGCCCCAGCATTTT. Encoded protein: CASSQGQGPSGQPQHF.